The clone carrying this T cell receptor (beta chain) showed up just a few times. Its antigen is not known. The CDR3 is 14 residues long. Trimming at V came to 7 bases and at J to 1 base, leaving 6 bases not matched to a gene. Germline CDR1 is MNHNY and CDR2 is SVGAGI (reference sequence). PCR employed 60 Vbeta and 13 Jbeta primers. Assay: immunoSEQ multiplex PCR; the TCRdb copy retains only in-frame clones and omits some. The sample lists about 160,000 clones; around 65% were seen once. This record comes from a study of cytomegalovirus exposure and HLA in healthy donors. Study summary: Sequencing of 150 million to 200 million T cells in an earlier analysis found more than 100 million unique TCR beta sequences.

Study-level results: When a later analysis compared HLA-associated TCR beta chains with equally common others, the HLA-associated chains turned out to be more clonally expanded and to have lower generation probabilities. Most CMV-associated TCR beta chains were later found to appear HLA-restricted. With later analysis, a missense DCLRE1C variant became linked to TCR beta V- and J-gene trimming.

J is TRBJ1-2 and V is TRBV6-6; 7 bases match TRBD1. The sequencing input was PBMCs. This TCR came from a middle-aged woman in good health and CMV-seropositive. The CDR3 DNA is TGTGCCAGCACCGACAGGGAAAATAACTATGGCTACACCTTC. Protein: CASTDRENNYGYTF.